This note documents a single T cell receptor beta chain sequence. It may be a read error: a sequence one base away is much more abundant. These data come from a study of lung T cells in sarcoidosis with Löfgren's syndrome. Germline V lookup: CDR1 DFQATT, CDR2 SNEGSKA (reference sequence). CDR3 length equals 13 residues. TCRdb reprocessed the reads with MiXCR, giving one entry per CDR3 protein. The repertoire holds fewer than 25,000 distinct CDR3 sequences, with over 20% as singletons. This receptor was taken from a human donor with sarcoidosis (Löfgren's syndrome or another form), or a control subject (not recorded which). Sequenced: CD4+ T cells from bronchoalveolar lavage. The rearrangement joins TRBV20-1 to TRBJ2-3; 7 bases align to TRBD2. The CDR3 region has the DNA TGCAGTGCTAGAGGGGCGGGAGCAGATGCGCAGTATTTT. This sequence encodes CSARGAGADAQYF.